This T cell receptor beta chain was recovered during a study of CD8 T cells in ankylosing spondylitis (dated by TCRdb to about 2017). Background on the whole study: The study set out to find disease-linked TCR variants by profiling T cell receptor beta repertoires in ankylosing spondylitis patients and healthy donors. In total, the full study cohort was made up of about 99 healthy donors and some 26 ankylosing spondylitis patients. Samples of peripheral blood were taken, and for ankylosing spondylitis patients, synovial fluid was collected as well. Paper-wide results and their limitations: Some of the motif variants had been reported before in the synovial fluid and blood of reactive arthritis patients, a finding that suggests common disease-initiation mechanisms. The disease-linked clones had a CD8+ phenotype and were found at relatively low frequencies in peripheral blood. A TCR beta motif of roughly 8 highly homologous amino acid variants appeared characteristic of blood from ankylosing spondylitis patients. The disease-linked clones were reported to be significantly enriched in matched synovial fluid samples from ankylosing spondylitis patients.

TCRdb shows the sequencer as Illumina HiSeq 2500. Quantitative 5'-RACE with molecular barcodes was used to prepare TCR beta libraries. Concerning the study's data processing: Disease-linked TCR variants were identified with a new computational method built on a probabilistic model of VDJ rearrangement. TCRdb ran its own pipeline on the public reads, namely fastp trimming at Q25 and MiXCR clone calling, and kept in-frame beta chains. All rows with the same CDR3 protein become a single entry with the most common DNA and genes. The V and J calls come from TCRdb's annotation, not from the publication. The sample data list 250,000 or so distinct CDR3 sequences, and roughly a quarter of these were observed just once. Approximately 0.61% of the sample is in the top ten clones. This clonotype was seen a handful of times. Its antigen is unknown. Base-call qualities are not available, and no considerably larger clone is one nucleotide away.

Sequencing was carried out using blood, either unsorted or a sorted T cell fraction (not recorded which). The clonotype originates from a male donor with ankylosing spondylitis or in good health (not recorded which).

The bases read TGTGCCAGCTCACCAGGTGTAGCGAACTACGAGCAGTACTTC. Its translation reads: CASSPGVANYEQYF. Recombination linked TRBV18 to TRBJ2-7; 5 matching bases give a weak D call of TRBD2. According to the germline V gene, CDR1 reads KGHSH and CDR2 reads LQKENI. V loses 2 bases, J loses 3 bases, and the germline ends lie 11 bases apart. Spanning cysteine to phenylalanine, the CDR3 consists of 14 amino acids. Just CDR3 DNA is preserved here, 42 bases in frame from base 1.